This record covers a single TCR beta chain. The sample is drawn from a study of technical replicates of blood from several donors. The protocol was immunoSEQ multiplex PCR, while the TCRdb copy is restricted to in-frame clones and leaves out a portion. The sample contains about 69,000 clones, about 87% of which appear only once. Trimming cost V 2 bases and J 5 bases; bases outside gene matches: 6. This CDR3 contains 14 residues. Germline loops: CDR1 SGDLS, CDR2 YYNGEE. This clonotype was sampled from a human donor in good health. Some clones in this sample may be carry-over from other donors' samples. J is TRBJ2-7 and V is TRBV9, with 8 bases identical to TRBD2. The source material was PBMCs. CDR3 bases: TGTGCCAGCAGCGTTTATGGAGCGGGGGACGAGCAGTACTTC. Its translation is CASSVYGAGDEQYF.